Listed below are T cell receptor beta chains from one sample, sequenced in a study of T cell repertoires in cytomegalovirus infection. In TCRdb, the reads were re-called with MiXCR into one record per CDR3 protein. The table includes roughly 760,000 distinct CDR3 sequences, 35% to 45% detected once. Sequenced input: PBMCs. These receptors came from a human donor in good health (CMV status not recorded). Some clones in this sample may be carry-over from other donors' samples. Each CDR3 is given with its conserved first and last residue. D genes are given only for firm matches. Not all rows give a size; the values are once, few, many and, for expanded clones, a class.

CDR3 DNA: TGTGCCAGTAGTATATCCAGGGTAGTTATGAACACTGAAGCTTTCTTT
CDR3 protein: CASSISRVVMNTEAFF
D gene: .
clone size: .
J gene: TRBJ1-1
V gene: TRBV19

CDR3 DNA: TGTGCCAGCAGTCCCCTAGACGGCAGGGACCTCAATCAGCCCCAGCATTTT
CDR3 protein: CASSPLDGRDLNQPQHF
D gene: .
clone size: .
J gene: TRBJ1-5
V gene: TRBV12-3/TRBV12-4

CDR3 DNA: TGTGCCAGCAGCCAATGGACCGGGACACCCTACGAGCAGTACTTC
CDR3 protein: CASSQWTGTPYEQYF
D gene: .
clone size: once
J gene: TRBJ2-7
V gene: TRBV14

CDR3 DNA: TGTGCCAGCAGCTCCACAGGGGGCGTAAGCTATGGCTACACCTTC
CDR3 protein: CASSSTGGVSYGYTF
D gene: TRBD1
clone size: few
J gene: TRBJ1-2
V gene: TRBV7-3

CDR3 DNA: TGTGCCAGCAGCTTAGAAGGCCTAGCGGGACTCTACGAGCAGTACTTC
CDR3 protein: CASSLEGLAGLYEQYF
D gene: TRBD2
clone size: .
J gene: TRBJ2-7
V gene: TRBV7-2

CDR3 DNA: TGTGCCAGCAGTTTGGGGACAGGGCACTCCTACGAGCAGTACTTC
CDR3 protein: CASSLGTGHSYEQYF
D gene: TRBD1
clone size: few
J gene: TRBJ2-7
V gene: TRBV27

CDR3 DNA: TGCAGTGCTCCCGGGACTAGCGGGGGCGGAGGCGCAGATACGCAGTATTTT
CDR3 protein: CSAPGTSGGGGADTQYF
D gene: TRBD2
clone size: .
J gene: TRBJ2-3
V gene: TRBV20-1

CDR3 DNA: TGTGCTAGCAGCTCGGACAGAAATTCACCCCTCCACTTT
CDR3 protein: CASSSDRNSPLHF
D gene: .
clone size: .
J gene: TRBJ1-6
V gene: TRBV7-7

CDR3 DNA: TGTGCCACCAGCAGGGACCTTTCGTACGAGCAGTACTTC
CDR3 protein: CATSRDLSYEQYF
D gene: .
clone size: few
J gene: TRBJ2-7
V gene: TRBV15

CDR3 DNA: TGTGCCAGCAAGAAGTCCAGGGTCGGAGAGACCCAGTACTTC
CDR3 protein: CASKKSRVGETQYF
D gene: .
clone size: .
J gene: TRBJ2-5
V gene: TRBV28

CDR3 DNA: TGTGCCAGCATAGGACCCGGCAATGAGCAGTTCTTC
CDR3 protein: CASIGPGNEQFF
D gene: .
clone size: .
J gene: TRBJ2-1
V gene: TRBV9

CDR3 DNA: TGTGCCAGCAGCTTATCTTGGGAGGCCGAGCAGTACTTC
CDR3 protein: CASSLSWEAEQYF
D gene: .
clone size: many
J gene: TRBJ2-7
V gene: TRBV7-2

CDR3 DNA: TGTGCCAGCAGTTTGGGGGCCCATCAGCCCCAGCATTTT
CDR3 protein: CASSLGAHQPQHF
D gene: .
clone size: .
J gene: TRBJ1-5
V gene: TRBV28

CDR3 DNA: TGTGCCAGCAGCCCGGGACTAGCGGGGATCCAAGAGACCCAGTACTTC
CDR3 protein: CASSPGLAGIQETQYF
D gene: TRBD2
clone size: .
J gene: TRBJ2-5
V gene: TRBV28

CDR3 DNA: TGTGCCAGCAAAACAGGGGGCAATGAGCAGTTCTTC
CDR3 protein: CASKTGGNEQFF
D gene: TRBD1
clone size: many
J gene: TRBJ2-1
V gene: TRBV28

CDR3 DNA: TGTGCCAGCAGAAAACGGGGGGGTTCTAATGAAAAACTGTTTTTT
CDR3 protein: CASRKRGGSNEKLFF
D gene: .
clone size: .
J gene: TRBJ1-4
V gene: TRBV6-1

CDR3 DNA: TGTGCCAGCAGCCGTGCTGGGGCGGGGGTTAGGGAGCAGTTCTTC
CDR3 protein: CASSRAGAGVREQFF
D gene: TRBD2
clone size: .
J gene: TRBJ2-1
V gene: TRBV11-2

CDR3 DNA: TGTGCCAGCAGCGTAGGCCTAGCGGGAGGGGCTGCGCAGTTCTTC
CDR3 protein: CASSVGLAGGAAQFF
D gene: TRBD2
clone size: .
J gene: TRBJ2-1
V gene: TRBV9

CDR3 DNA: TGTGTCAGCAGGACAGGGAACACTGAAGCTTTCTTT
CDR3 protein: CVSRTGNTEAFF
D gene: TRBD1
clone size: .
J gene: TRBJ1-1
V gene: TRBV6-6

CDR3 DNA: TGTGCCAGCAGCTTATGGGGCAGCCCCCAAGAGACCCAGTACTTC
CDR3 protein: CASSLWGSPQETQYF
D gene: .
clone size: few
J gene: TRBJ2-5
V gene: TRBV7-4

CDR3 DNA: TGTGCCAGCAGTCCGCCCGGGACTAGCGGGGTCTACGAGCAGTACTTC
CDR3 protein: CASSPPGTSGVYEQYF
D gene: TRBD2
clone size: few
J gene: TRBJ2-7
V gene: TRBV28

CDR3 DNA: TGTGCCAGCAGCTTAGGATCGGGACTAGCGGGAGACACCGGGGAGCTGTTTTTT
CDR3 protein: CASSLGSGLAGDTGELFF
D gene: TRBD2
clone size: .
J gene: TRBJ2-2
V gene: TRBV7-9

CDR3 DNA: TGTGCCATCAGTGAGTCGGGACCTATTGAGCAGTTCTTC
CDR3 protein: CAISESGPIEQFF
D gene: .
clone size: few
J gene: TRBJ2-1
V gene: TRBV10-3

CDR3 DNA: TGCAGTGCTAGACGTAGGAGCTACGAGCAGTACTTC
CDR3 protein: CSARRRSYEQYF
D gene: .
clone size: few
J gene: TRBJ2-7
V gene: TRBV20-1

CDR3 DNA: TGCAGTGCGATTAGCGGGGGGACCTACAATGAGCAGTTCTTC
CDR3 protein: CSAISGGTYNEQFF
D gene: TRBD2
clone size: .
J gene: TRBJ2-1
V gene: TRBV20-1

CDR3 DNA: TGTGCCAGCAGCCAAGACCTTGAGCAGTTCTTC
CDR3 protein: CASSQDLEQFF
D gene: .
clone size: few
J gene: TRBJ2-1
V gene: TRBV4-1

CDR3 DNA: TGTGCCAGTAGTATAGGCAACACAGGGTTGGAGTCTGAAGCTTTCTTT
CDR3 protein: CASSIGNTGLESEAFF
D gene: .
clone size: .
J gene: TRBJ1-1
V gene: TRBV19

CDR3 DNA: TGTGCCAGCAGCTTAGCCGGACAGTCCAAAAACATTCAGTACTTC
CDR3 protein: CASSLAGQSKNIQYF
D gene: .
clone size: many
J gene: TRBJ2-4
V gene: TRBV7-3

CDR3 DNA: TGTGCCAGCAGGACGACAGGGGCCTACGAGCAGTACTTC
CDR3 protein: CASRTTGAYEQYF
D gene: TRBD1
clone size: .
J gene: TRBJ2-7
V gene: TRBV28

CDR3 DNA: TGTGCCAGCAGCGTAGGGGGGGGCTCTGGGGCCAACGTCCTGACTTTC
CDR3 protein: CASSVGGGSGANVLTF
D gene: TRBD2
clone size: few
J gene: TRBJ2-6
V gene: TRBV9

CDR3 DNA: TGTGCCAGCAGCTTAGGATTGTCGCGGCGGGGGCATCCCAATGAGCAGTTCTTC
CDR3 protein: CASSLGLSRRGHPNEQFF
D gene: .
clone size: many
J gene: TRBJ2-1
V gene: TRBV11-2

CDR3 DNA: TGTGCCAGCTCCGGGACAGGTTCCGGCAGGGCGCCCCAGCATTTT
CDR3 protein: CASSGTGSGRAPQHF
D gene: TRBD1
clone size: once
J gene: TRBJ1-5
V gene: TRBV2

CDR3 DNA: TGTGCCAGTAGGGTAGGTGGGTCGGAGACTGAAGCTTTCTTT
CDR3 protein: CASRVGGSETEAFF
D gene: .
clone size: .
J gene: TRBJ1-1
V gene: TRBV19

CDR3 DNA: TGTGCCATACAACCGGGACTAGCGGGGGACAATGAGCAGTTCTTC
CDR3 protein: CAIQPGLAGDNEQFF
D gene: TRBD2
clone size: many
J gene: TRBJ2-1
V gene: TRBV10-3

CDR3 DNA: TGTGCCAGCAGCTTAGCCGGGACAGGCCACGAGCAGTACTTC
CDR3 protein: CASSLAGTGHEQYF
D gene: TRBD1
clone size: .
J gene: TRBJ2-7
V gene: TRBV11-2

CDR3 DNA: TGTGCCAGCATGAAGTCTAGCGGGCAAGATACCGGGGAGCTGTTTTTT
CDR3 protein: CASMKSSGQDTGELFF
D gene: TRBD2
clone size: few
J gene: TRBJ2-2
V gene: TRBV25-1

CDR3 DNA: TGCGCCAGCAGCCAATCGGACAGGGGGCAGGGAGATACGCAGTATTTT
CDR3 protein: CASSQSDRGQGDTQYF
D gene: TRBD1
clone size: .
J gene: TRBJ2-3
V gene: TRBV4-1

CDR3 DNA: TGTGCCAGCAGCCCAAGCCGGGACTCTTACAATGAGCAGTTCTTC
CDR3 protein: CASSPSRDSYNEQFF
D gene: .
clone size: .
J gene: TRBJ2-1
V gene: TRBV7-2

CDR3 DNA: TGTGCCAGCAGCTTAGACAGATTTAGCAATCAGCCCCAGCATTTT
CDR3 protein: CASSLDRFSNQPQHF
D gene: .
clone size: few
J gene: TRBJ1-5
V gene: TRBV7-8

CDR3 DNA: TGTGCCAGCAGGAAGGGACTTACGCCGCCCCAGCATTTT
CDR3 protein: CASRKGLTPPQHF
D gene: .
clone size: few
J gene: TRBJ1-5
V gene: TRBV12-3/TRBV12-4

CDR3 DNA: TGTGCCAGCAGTGGAGGGACCTCTGGAAACACCATATATTTT
CDR3 protein: CASSGGTSGNTIYF
D gene: .
clone size: few
J gene: TRBJ1-3
V gene: TRBV7-2

CDR3 DNA: TGTGCCAGCAGCCGATTGGGTAGCGGGGGGGCCAATGAGCAGTTCTTC
CDR3 protein: CASSRLGSGGANEQFF
D gene: TRBD2
clone size: .
J gene: TRBJ2-1
V gene: TRBV3-1

CDR3 DNA: TGTGCCAGCAGCTTAAGGGGGTCGGGGGATTCACCCCTCCACTTT
CDR3 protein: CASSLRGSGDSPLHF
D gene: .
clone size: .
J gene: TRBJ1-6
V gene: TRBV7-2

CDR3 DNA: TGTGCCAGTAGTGCTCTCTCTTTAAATCAGCCCCAGCATTTT
CDR3 protein: CASSALSLNQPQHF
D gene: .
clone size: few
J gene: TRBJ1-5
V gene: TRBV19

CDR3 DNA: TGCGCCAGCAGCCAAGAGATACAGGGGGCGGTATTCTTC
CDR3 protein: CASSQEIQGAVFF
D gene: TRBD1
clone size: .
J gene: TRBJ2-1
V gene: TRBV4-1

CDR3 DNA: TGCGCCAGCAGCCAAGGGCTCCTTAATCAGCCCCAGCATTTT
CDR3 protein: CASSQGLLNQPQHF
D gene: .
clone size: .
J gene: TRBJ1-5
V gene: TRBV4-1

CDR3 DNA: TGTGCCAGCAGCAGTCACAGGCAGGGGCTCTCCTACGAGCAGTACTTC
CDR3 protein: CASSSHRQGLSYEQYF
D gene: .
clone size: .
J gene: TRBJ2-7
V gene: TRBV28

CDR3 DNA: TGTGCCAGCAGGGGACTAGGCTACGAGAAGTATTTC
CDR3 protein: CASRGLGYEKYF
D gene: TRBD2
clone size: .
J gene: TRBJ2-7
V gene: TRBV2

CDR3 DNA: TGTGCCAGCACCGCAGTCAGCACAGATACGCAGTATTTT
CDR3 protein: CASTAVSTDTQYF
D gene: .
clone size: .
J gene: TRBJ2-3
V gene: TRBV4-2

CDR3 DNA: TGTGCCAGCAGCCGAACAAAGCCTTCCCCGGGCGAGCAGTACTTC
CDR3 protein: CASSRTKPSPGEQYF
D gene: .
clone size: .
J gene: TRBJ2-7
V gene: TRBV6-6